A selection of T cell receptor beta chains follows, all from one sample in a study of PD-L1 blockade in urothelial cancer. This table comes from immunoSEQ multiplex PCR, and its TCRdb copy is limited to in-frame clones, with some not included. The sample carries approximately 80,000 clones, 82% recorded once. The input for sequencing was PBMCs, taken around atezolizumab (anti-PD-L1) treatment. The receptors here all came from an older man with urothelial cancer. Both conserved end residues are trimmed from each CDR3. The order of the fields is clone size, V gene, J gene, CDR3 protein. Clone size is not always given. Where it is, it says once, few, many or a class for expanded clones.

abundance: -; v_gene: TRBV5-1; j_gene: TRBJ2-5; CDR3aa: ASTLAGGSEETQY
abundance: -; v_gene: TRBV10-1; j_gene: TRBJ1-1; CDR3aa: ASSESPGESIAEAF
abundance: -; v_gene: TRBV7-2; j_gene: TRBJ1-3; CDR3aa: ASRQDRASGNTIY
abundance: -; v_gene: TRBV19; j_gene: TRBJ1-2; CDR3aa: ASSTPVGTGGGYT
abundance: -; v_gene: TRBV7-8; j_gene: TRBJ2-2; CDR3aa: ASSSRLAGASGTGELF
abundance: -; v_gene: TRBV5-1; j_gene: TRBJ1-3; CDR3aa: ASSITGEGNTIY
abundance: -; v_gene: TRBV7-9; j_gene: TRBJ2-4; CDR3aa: ASSLASRDWLAKNIQY
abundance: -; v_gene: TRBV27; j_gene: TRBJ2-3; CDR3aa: ASKYLAGGVTDTQY
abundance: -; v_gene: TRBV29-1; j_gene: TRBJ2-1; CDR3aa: SVEDLASRGNEQF
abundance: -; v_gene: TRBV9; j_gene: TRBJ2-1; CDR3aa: ASSGGLAGGPGYEQF
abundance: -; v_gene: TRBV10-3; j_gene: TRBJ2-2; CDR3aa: AISENRVYTGELF
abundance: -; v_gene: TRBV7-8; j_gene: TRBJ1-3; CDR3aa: ASSLDPESSGNTIY
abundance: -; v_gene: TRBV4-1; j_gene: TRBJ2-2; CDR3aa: ASSLTDRASGELF
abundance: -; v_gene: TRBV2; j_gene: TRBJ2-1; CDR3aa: ASSLTSGRSYEQF
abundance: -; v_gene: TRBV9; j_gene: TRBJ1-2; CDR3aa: ASSVEPTGGGGYT
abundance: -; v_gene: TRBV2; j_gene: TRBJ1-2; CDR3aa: ASSVQVVSYGYT
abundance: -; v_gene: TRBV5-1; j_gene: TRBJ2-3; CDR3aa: ASSTSGRAGDTQY
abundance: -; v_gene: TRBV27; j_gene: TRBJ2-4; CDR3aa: ASSPTGENIQY
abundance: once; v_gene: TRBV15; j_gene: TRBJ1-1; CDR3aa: ATSRVGTGALNTEAF
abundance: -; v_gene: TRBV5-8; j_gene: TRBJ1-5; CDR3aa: ASSLDGTRSSNQPQH
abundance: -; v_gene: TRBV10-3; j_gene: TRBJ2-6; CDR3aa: AISERPAAPGANVLT
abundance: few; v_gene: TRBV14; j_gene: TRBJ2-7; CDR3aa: ASGTTTSYEQY
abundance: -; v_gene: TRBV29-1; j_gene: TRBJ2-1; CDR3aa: SLRVAGDLNEQF
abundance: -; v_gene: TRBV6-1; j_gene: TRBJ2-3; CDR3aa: ASSNGQYRTDTQY
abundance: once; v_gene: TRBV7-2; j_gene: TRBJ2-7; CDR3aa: ASSRGTSGGGYEQY
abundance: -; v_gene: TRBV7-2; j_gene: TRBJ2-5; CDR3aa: ASSPGPQETQY
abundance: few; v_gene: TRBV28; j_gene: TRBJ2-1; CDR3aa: ASREGGDNEQF
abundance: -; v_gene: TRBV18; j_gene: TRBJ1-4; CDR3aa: ASSPPTGGDEKLF
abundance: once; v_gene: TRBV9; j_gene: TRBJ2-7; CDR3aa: ASSVGGGSDEQY
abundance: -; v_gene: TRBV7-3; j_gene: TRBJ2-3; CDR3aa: ASSLLGGSTDTQY
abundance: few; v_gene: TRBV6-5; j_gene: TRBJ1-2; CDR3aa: ASSYSRTANYGYT
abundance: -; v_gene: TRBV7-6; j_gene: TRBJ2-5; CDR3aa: ASSRGTEQETQY
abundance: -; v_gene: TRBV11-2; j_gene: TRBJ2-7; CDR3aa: ASSLDGTYEQY
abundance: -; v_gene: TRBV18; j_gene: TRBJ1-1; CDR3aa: ASSPDRGGTEAF
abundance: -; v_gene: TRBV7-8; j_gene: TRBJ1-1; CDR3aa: ASSLNTNTEAF
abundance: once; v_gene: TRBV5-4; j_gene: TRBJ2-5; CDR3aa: ASRADRGQETQY